The clone carrying this T cell receptor (beta chain) appeared a few times. What it binds is unknown. This entry comes from a study of T cells in Graves' hyperthyroidism and ophthalmopathy. Study-wide findings and caveats: A model of 13 V-J pairs discriminated ophthalmopathy from stable hyperthyroidism.

V was clipped by 4 bases and J by 10 bases, with 14 bases between them. Germline V lookup: CDR1 LNHDA, CDR2 SQIVND (reference sequence). The CDR3 length is 13 residues. Amplification of TCR beta CDR3 regions was performed using RNA transcripts as template. The HTBI primer set was used in a first-round RT-PCR of the TCR CDR3. TCRdb reprocessed the multiplex PCR reads via MiXCR and lists one record per CDR3 protein. The profile shows more than 500,000 distinct CDR3 sequences, around 43% of them singletons. The clonotype comes from an adult woman with Graves' disease, either hyperthyroidism or ophthalmopathy (not recorded which). The J gene is TRBJ2-1, the V gene TRBV19, with D hard to call. Sequencing used peripheral blood or thyroid tissue (not recorded which). The CDR3 sequence is CASSTNFGEEQFF. DNA for the CDR3: TGTGCCAGTAGTACCAATTTCGGTGAGGAGCAGTTCTTC.